Following are 7 T cell receptor beta chains from one sample sequenced in a study of blood T cell repertoires in COVID-19. Only in-frame clones appear in the TCRdb table, and some are missing; sequencing was by immunoSEQ multiplex PCR. The data show tens of thousands of clones, about 83% seen once. Sequenced material: peripheral blood. These receptors came from a woman at least 80 years old with acute or convalescent COVID-19.

The chain carries TRBV7-6 and TRBJ2-7, with D maybe TRBD1 (5 bases). The V gene lost 5 bases and the J gene lost 2 bases, with 13 bases spanning the gap. This CDR3 region has 14 residues. The V gene's germline CDR1 is SGHVS and CDR2 FNYEAQ. In nucleotides, the CDR3 is TGTGCCAGCAGCACCCGACAGCCTCCCTACGAGCAGTACTTC. Amino acid sequence: CASSTRQPPYEQYF.

This chain uses TRBV6-4 with TRBJ1-1; D possibly corresponds to TRBD1 (6 bases). Germline V gene sequence: CDR1 MRHNA, CDR2 SNTAGT. This CDR3 has 13 amino acids. V gave up 6 bases and J gave up 1 base, with 9 bases separating them. The CDR3 nucleotides read TGTGCCAGCAGCGGACAGAGGAACACTGAAGCTTTCTTT. Translated, it gives CASSGQRNTEAFF.

This rearrangement joins TRBV3-1 (or the pseudogene TRBV3-2) to TRBJ1-1; D might be TRBD1 (5 bases). The length of the CDR3 is 12 residues. With 4 bases removed from V and 6 bases from J, the gap between germline ends came to 9 bases. Germline V gene sequence: CDR1 LGHDT, CDR2 YNNKEL (reference sequence). CDR3 DNA sequence: TGTGCCAGCAGCCGATGGGGGGCTGAAGCTTTCTTT. Its translation: CASSRWGAEAFF.

The chain has TRBV5-4 and TRBJ2-1; TRBD1 aligns across 9 bases. V lost 1 base, J lost 2 bases, and 13 bases stayed unmatched. The CDR3 sequence is 19 residues long. Per germline, CDR1 SGHNT and CDR2 YYREEE (reference sequence). In nucleotides, the CDR3 is TGTGCCAGCAGCTTGACAGGGGGCTACAAAAACGCTGCCTACAATGAGCAGTTCTTC. As protein: CASSLTGGYKNAAYNEQFF. The full variable domain, in which reference TRBV5-4 and TRBJ2-1 provide the parts outside the CDR3, is ETGVTQSPTHLIKTRGQQVTLRCSSQSGHNTVSWYQQALGQGPQFIFQYYREEENGRGNFPPRFSGLQFPNYSSELNVNALELDDSALYLCASSLTGGYKNAAYNEQFFGPGTRLTVL.

The V call is TRBV6-5, the J call TRBJ1-2; 8 nucleotides match TRBD1. The germline CDR1 and CDR2 sequences are MNHEY and SVGAGI. J gave up 5 bases and V 6 bases, and 5 bases lay outside the gene matches. This CDR3 region has 13 residues. The CDR3 sequence is CASSFTGGYGYTF. The CDR3 DNA reads TGTGCCAGCAGCTTTACAGGGGGGTATGGCTACACCTTC.

The rearrangement links TRBV10-2 to TRBJ2-1; 8 positions agree with TRBD2. Germline-derived CDR1 and CDR2 are WSHSY and SAAADI. The ends lost 3 bases at V and 7 bases at J; junction bases unmatched: 11. CDR3 size: 16 residues. The CDR3 nucleotides are TGCGCCAGCAGTGACGTCCCAGCGGGAGTCGTTAATGAGCAGTTCTTC. Translated: CASSDVPAGVVNEQFF.

The gene calls are TRBV10-3 and TRBJ1-5, with TRBD1 as a possible D gene (5 bases). The CDR3 spans 16 residues. Trimming pared 3 bases from V and 5 bases from J, leaving 17 bases between. Germline-derived CDR1 and CDR2 are ENHRY and SYGVKD. The CDR3 DNA is TGTGCCATCAGTGAATCGCGCGGGGGGTCGGATCAGCCCCAGCATTTT. Encoded protein: CAISESRGGSDQPQHF.